This T cell receptor beta chain derives from a study of neurological immune-mediated disorders. V lost 5 bases, J lost 4 bases, and 8 bases stayed unmatched. CDR1 and CDR2 (germline): MNHEY, SVGAGI. This CDR3 has 15 amino acids. This clonotype has ten or more counts. TCRdb processed the 5' RACE reads anew with MiXCR; each CDR3 protein has one entry. The repertoire includes approximately 50,000 distinct CDR3 sequences, around 4% of them detected once, and less than 2% sits in the top ten. This TCR came from a young man with multiple sclerosis. V usage is TRBV6-5 and J usage is TRBJ1-2; 9 bases are a match to TRBD1. The sequenced sample consisted of PBMCs. CDR3 sequence reads: CASSKQGARGYGYTF. The CDR3 DNA follows: TGTGCCAGCAGTAAACAGGGGGCGCGGGGCTATGGCTACACCTTC.